This TCR beta chain was identified during a study of blood T cell repertoires in COVID-19. Participants' own reports of clinical history determined their cohort assignment. V dropped 2 bases and J dropped 5; count of bases not matched to a gene: 2. This CDR3 contains 13 residues. CDR1 is SGHRS, CDR2 YFSETQ, per germline. The data were produced by immunoSEQ multiplex PCR, yet TCRdb's version contains in-frame clones alone and is incomplete. The sample includes 360,000 or so clones, over 85% of them seen just once. This clonotype originated in a woman in her twenties or thirties who had recovered from COVID-19. The V call is TRBV5-1, the J call TRBJ2-7; 9 positions match TRBD2. Sequencing was done on a sample of PBMCs or T cells enriched from blood (not recorded which). The CDR3 DNA is TGCGCCAGCAGCTTTAGACTAGCGGACGAGCAGTACTTC. Encoded protein: CASSFRLADEQYF.